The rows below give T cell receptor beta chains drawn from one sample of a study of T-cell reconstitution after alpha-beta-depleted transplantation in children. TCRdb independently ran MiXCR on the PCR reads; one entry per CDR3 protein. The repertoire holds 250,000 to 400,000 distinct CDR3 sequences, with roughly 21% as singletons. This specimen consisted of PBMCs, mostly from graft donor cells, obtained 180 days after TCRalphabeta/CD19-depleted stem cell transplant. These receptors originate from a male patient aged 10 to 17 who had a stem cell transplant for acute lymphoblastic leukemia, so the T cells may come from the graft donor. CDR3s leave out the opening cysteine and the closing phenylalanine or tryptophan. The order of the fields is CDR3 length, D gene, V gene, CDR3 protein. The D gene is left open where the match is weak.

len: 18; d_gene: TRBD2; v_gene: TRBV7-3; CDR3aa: ASSSQRQGLAGGIYNEQF
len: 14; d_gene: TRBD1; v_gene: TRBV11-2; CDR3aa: ASSARQGARSYEQY
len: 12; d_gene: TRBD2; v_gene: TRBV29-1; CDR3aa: SVEGTSGFEEQY
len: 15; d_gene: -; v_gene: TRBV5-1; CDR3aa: ASSLGSAGQHYNEQF
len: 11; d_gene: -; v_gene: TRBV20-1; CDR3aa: SAGTFDGYEQF
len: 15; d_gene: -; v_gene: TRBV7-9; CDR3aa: ASSFPGQPPNTNIQY
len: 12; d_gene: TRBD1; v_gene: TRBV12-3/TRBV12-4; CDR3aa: ASISGQAPGTQY
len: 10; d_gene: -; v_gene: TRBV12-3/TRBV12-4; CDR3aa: ASGLLFYEQY
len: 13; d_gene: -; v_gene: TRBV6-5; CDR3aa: ASSYSLQGTYEQY
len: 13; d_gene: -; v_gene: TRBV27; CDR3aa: ASSFLSRLPYEQY
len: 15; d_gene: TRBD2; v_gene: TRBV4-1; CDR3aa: ASSQARGGLAVYEQY
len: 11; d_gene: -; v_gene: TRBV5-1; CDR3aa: ASSWDGQETQY
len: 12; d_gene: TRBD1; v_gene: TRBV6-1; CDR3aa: ASKPHRGQETQY
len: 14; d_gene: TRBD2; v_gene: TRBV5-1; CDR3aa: ASSLVSAGDIYEQY
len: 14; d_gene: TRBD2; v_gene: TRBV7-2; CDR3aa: ASSYRAGVRYNEQF
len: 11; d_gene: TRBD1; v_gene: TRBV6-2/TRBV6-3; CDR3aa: ASSYTGGYGYT
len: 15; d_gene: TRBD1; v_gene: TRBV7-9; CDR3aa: ASSPGDRGLRTDTQY
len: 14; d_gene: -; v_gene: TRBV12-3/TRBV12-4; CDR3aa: ASSSWASTVNTEAF